This T cell receptor (beta chain) originates from a study of T cell repertoires in ileal Crohn's disease. Study-wide background: Patients had a median roughly 8-year disease duration, and about 40% were active smokers. Thiopurines (about eleven) or anti-TNF agents (more than 17) were given postoperatively to about half. All patients had surgery for stricturing (about 61%) or penetrating (39%) disease. Study-level findings and limits: Active smokers at surgery had more clonal expansions than non-smokers.

The assay was immunoSEQ multiplex PCR, and TCRdb's table has in-frame clones only and misses some. This table has about 4,900 clones, around 86% appearing once. Turning to this clone: Its antigen is undetermined.

V dropped 5 bases and J dropped 2; count of bases not matched to a gene: 6. From germline, CDR1 is SGHTA and CDR2 FQGNSA. This CDR3 spans 15 amino acids. The V gene is TRBV7-2, the J gene TRBJ2-5, with 9 bases fitting TRBD2. This sequence was found in an adult with Crohn's disease. Sequencing was performed on ileal tissue. CDR3: CASSLGTSLQETQYF. The CDR3 DNA reads TGTGCCAGCAGCCTAGGGACTAGCCTTCAAGAGACCCAGTACTTC.